The subject of this entry is one TCR beta chain. Its antigen is still unknown. Germline-derived CDR1 and CDR2 are SGHTA and FQGNSA. The CDR3 is 14 amino acids. V was trimmed by 4 bases and J by 1 base, leaving 10 bases between them. Libraries were prepared by immunoSEQ multiplex PCR; TCRdb keeps only in-frame clonotypes and omits some of them. The repertoire holds around 15,000 clones, with about 75% as singletons. The data were obtained in a study of OX40 agonist ivuxolimab in advanced cancers. Study outcomes and limitations: Compared with CD4+, CD8+ T cells on average had more expanded clones. Clonal expansion from baseline to week 6 occurred in both CD4+ and CD8+ T cells. Partly responding patients at 0.1-3.0 mg/kg showed some of the smallest clonal expansion.

Sequencing was performed on CD4+ or CD8+ T cells sorted from blood, taken in a trial of the OX40 agonist ivuxolimab. The receptor's source is an adult with an advanced solid tumor such as melanoma, head and neck, liver or kidney cancer. The chain is built from TRBV7-2 and TRBJ2-5; perhaps TRBD1 as D (5 bases). CDR3 in amino acids: CASSSGYLQETQYF. The CDR3 DNA reads as TGTGCCAGCAGCTCAGGGTACCTCCAAGAGACCCAGTACTTC.